The clone carrying this T cell receptor beta chain has at least ten counts. Antigen: not known. TCRdb re-analysed the reads in MiXCR, keeping a single row per CDR3 protein. The repertoire includes about 210,000 distinct CDR3 sequences, 6% to 8% of them detected once, and about 6% sits in the top ten. Germline CDR1 and CDR2: SGHTA and FQGNSA. This CDR3 is 15 amino acids long. With V trimmed by 2 bases and J by 4 bases, 4 bases remained unmatched. This specimen comes from a study of T cell repertoires in cytomegalovirus infection. The study, taken as a whole, reports: Across the ex vivo response, the dominant clonotypes were HLA-C-restricted CMV-specific TCR beta clonotypes.

The clonotype originates from a human donor in good health (CMV status not recorded). Some clones in this sample may be carry-over from other donors' samples. The source material was PBMCs. This rearrangement joins TRBV7-2 to TRBJ1-3; 8 nucleotides agree with TRBD1. The CDR3 loop is CASSLQGASGNTIYF. The CDR3 coding sequence is TGTGCCAGCAGCTTACAGGGGGCTTCCGGAAACACCATATATTTT.